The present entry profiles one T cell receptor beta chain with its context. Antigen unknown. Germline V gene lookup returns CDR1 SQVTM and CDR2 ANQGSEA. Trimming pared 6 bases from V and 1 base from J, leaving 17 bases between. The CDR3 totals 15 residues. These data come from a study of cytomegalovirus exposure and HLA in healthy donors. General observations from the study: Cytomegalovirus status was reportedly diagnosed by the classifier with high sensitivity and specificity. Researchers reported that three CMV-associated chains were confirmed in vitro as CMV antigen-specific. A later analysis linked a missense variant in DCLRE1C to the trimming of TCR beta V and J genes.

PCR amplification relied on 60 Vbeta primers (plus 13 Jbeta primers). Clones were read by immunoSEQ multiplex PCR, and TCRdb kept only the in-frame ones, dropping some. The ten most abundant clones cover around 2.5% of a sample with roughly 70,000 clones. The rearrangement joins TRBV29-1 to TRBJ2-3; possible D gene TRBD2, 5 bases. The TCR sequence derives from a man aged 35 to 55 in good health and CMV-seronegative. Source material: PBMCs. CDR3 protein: CSVAISSFRTDTQYF. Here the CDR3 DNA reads TGCAGCGTCGCCATATCTAGCTTCCGCACAGATACGCAGTATTTT.